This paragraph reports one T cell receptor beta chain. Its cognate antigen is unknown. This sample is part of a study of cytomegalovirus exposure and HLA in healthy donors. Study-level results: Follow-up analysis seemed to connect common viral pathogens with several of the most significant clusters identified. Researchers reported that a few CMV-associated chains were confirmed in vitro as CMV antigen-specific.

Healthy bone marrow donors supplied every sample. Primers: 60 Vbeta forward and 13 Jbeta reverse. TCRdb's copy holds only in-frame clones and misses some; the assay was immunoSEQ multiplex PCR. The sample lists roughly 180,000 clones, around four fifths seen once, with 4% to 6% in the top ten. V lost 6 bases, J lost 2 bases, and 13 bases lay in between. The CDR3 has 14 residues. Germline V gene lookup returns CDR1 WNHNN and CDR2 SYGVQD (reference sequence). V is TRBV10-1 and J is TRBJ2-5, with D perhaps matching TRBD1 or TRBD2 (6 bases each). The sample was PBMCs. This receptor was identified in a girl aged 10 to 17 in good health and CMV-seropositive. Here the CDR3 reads CASSEGGPQETQYF. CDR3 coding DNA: TGCGCCAGCAGCGAGGGGGGCCCGCAAGAGACCCAGTACTTC.